This entry concerns a single T cell receptor beta chain. Its antigen is undetermined. Each case's diagnosis was confirmed by two pathologists on H&E. This record comes from a study of immune evolution from preneoplasia to lung adenocarcinoma. General observations from the study: KRAS-mutant nodules had the highest T cell clonality.

This CDR3 comprises 13 residues. V gave up 6 bases and J gave up 7 bases, with 15 bases separating them. In germline, CDR1 is MDHEN, CDR2 SYDVKM. Clones were read by immunoSEQ multiplex PCR, and TCRdb kept only the in-frame ones, dropping some. This sample has roughly 40,000 clones, with 74% found just once. V and J are TRBV28 and TRBJ1-2, with D tentatively TRBD1 (6 bases). Sequencing was carried out using FFPE invasive lung adenocarcinoma tissue. This clonotype was sampled from a person aged 55-75 years with lung adenocarcinoma. The CDR3 nucleotides are TGTGCCAGCAGCTATCAGGGGTGGGGTGGCTACACCTTC. Translating it yields CASSYQGWGGYTF.